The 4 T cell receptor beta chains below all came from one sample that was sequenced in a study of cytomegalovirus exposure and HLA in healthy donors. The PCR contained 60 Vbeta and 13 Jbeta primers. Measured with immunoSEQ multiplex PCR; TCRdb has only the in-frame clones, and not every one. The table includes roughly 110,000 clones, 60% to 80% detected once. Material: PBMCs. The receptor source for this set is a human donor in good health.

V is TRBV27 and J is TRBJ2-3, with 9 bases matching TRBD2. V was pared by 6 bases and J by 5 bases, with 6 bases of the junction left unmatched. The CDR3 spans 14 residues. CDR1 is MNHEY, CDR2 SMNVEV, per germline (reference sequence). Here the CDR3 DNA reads TGTGCCAGCAGATGGCGGGGGGGCGTAGATACGCAGTATTTT. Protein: CASRWRGGVDTQYF.

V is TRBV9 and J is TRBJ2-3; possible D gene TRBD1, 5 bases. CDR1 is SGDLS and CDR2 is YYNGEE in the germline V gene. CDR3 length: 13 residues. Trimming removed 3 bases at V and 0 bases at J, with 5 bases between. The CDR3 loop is CASSGQSTDTQYF. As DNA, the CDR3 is TGTGCCAGCAGCGGACAGAGCACAGATACGCAGTATTTT.

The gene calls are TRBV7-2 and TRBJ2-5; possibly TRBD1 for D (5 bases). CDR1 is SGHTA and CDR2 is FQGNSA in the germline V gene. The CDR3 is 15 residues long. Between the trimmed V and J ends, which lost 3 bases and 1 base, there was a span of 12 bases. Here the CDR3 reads CASSFLGRSQETQYF. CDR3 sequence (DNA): TGTGCCAGCAGCTTCTTGGGGCGGAGCCAAGAGACCCAGTACTTC.

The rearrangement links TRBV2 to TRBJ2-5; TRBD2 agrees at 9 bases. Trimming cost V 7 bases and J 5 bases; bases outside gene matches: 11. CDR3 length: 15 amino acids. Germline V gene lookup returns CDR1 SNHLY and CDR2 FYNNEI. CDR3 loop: CASTEREARGETQYF. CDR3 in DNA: TGTGCCAGCACAGAGCGGGAGGCCCGGGGTGAGACCCAGTACTTC.